These 25 T cell receptor beta chains share one sample of origin, sequenced in a study of T-cell reconstitution after alpha-beta-depleted transplantation in children. For TCRbeta, the library was prepared with unique molecular identifiers. TCRdb reprocessed the PCR reads with MiXCR, giving one entry per CDR3 protein. The sample includes about 580,000 distinct CDR3 sequences, more than 20% of them seen just once. The source material was PBMCs, mostly from graft donor cells, sampled 360 days after TCRalphabeta/CD19-depleted stem cell transplant. The receptors come from a boy younger than two who had a stem cell transplant for acute myeloid leukemia, so the T cells may come from the graft donor.

This clonotype was counted at least ten times. V is TRBV12-3 or TRBV12-4 and J is TRBJ2-2, with TRBD1 identical over 7 bases. V lost 6 bases and J lost 6; bases outside the gene matches: 13. This CDR3 has 16 amino acids. The CDR3 loop reads CASRRTGEVVAGELFF. The CDR3, as DNA: TGTGCCAGCAGGCGAACAGGGGAAGTAGTCGCCGGGGAGCTGTTTTTT.

This clonotype was observed a few times. This sequence joins TRBV12-3 or TRBV12-4 and TRBJ2-3, with 7 bases fitting TRBD2. V was clipped by 7 bases and J by 4 bases; unmatched bases: 2. The CDR3 runs to 12 residues. CDR3 residues: CASTRGADTQYF. CDR3 DNA sequence: TGTGCCAGCACCCGGGGGGCAGATACGCAGTATTTT.

CDR3 bases: TGCAGTGCTAGGCCCGGGACTAGCACAGAGACCCAGTACTTC. It codes for CSARPGTSTETQYF. This chain connects TRBV20-1 to TRBJ2-5; TRBD2 matches at 9 bases. Germline assignment: CDR1 DFQATT and CDR2 SNEGSKA (reference sequence). J was trimmed by 4 bases and V by 3 bases; bases with no gene match: 6. This CDR3 comprises 14 residues.

The V gene is TRBV20-1, the J gene TRBJ2-7; 8 bases map to TRBD1. CDR3 length: 15 residues. V shed 1 base and J 3 bases; nucleotides not matched to a gene: 8. The V gene's germline CDR1 is DFQATT and CDR2 SNEGSKA (reference sequence). The CDR3 nucleotides read TGCAGTGCTAGAGCGGGAGACAGGGGTATCTACGAGCAGTACTTC. Its translation is CSARAGDRGIYEQYF.

This chain uses TRBV12-3 or TRBV12-4 with TRBJ1-1, with D tentatively TRBD1 (5 bases). The V end was cut by 6 bases, the J end by 1 base, with 15 bases between. The CDR3 contains 15 residues. The CDR3 DNA sequence: TGTGCCAGCAGGTCATTCGACAGTGAGAACACTGAAGCTTTCTTT. Protein product: CASRSFDSENTEAFF.

This clonotype has more than one count but fewer than ten. The V and J genes are TRBV4-3 and TRBJ2-1; perhaps TRBD1 as D (6 bases). The V gene's germline CDR1 is LGHNA and CDR2 YSLEER. The CDR3 contains 16 residues. V shed 1 base and J shed 5 bases, with 15 bases lying between them. The DNA of the CDR3 is TGCGCCAGCAGCCAAGGGACAGAGATAAGGGACAATGAGCAGTTCTTC. Encoded protein: CASSQGTEIRDNEQFF.

The rearrangement uses TRBV6-5 and TRBJ1-5; 8 nucleotides match TRBD1. CDR3 size: 17 residues. Looked up from germline, CDR1 is MNHEY and CDR2 is SVGAGI. With V trimmed by 1 base and J by 1 base, 6 bases remained unmatched. The CDR3 spells CASSYFGQGASNQPQHF. In DNA form, the CDR3 reads TGTGCCAGCAGTTACTTCGGACAGGGTGCGAGCAATCAGCCCCAGCATTTT.

This chain connects TRBV7-2 to TRBJ2-1; D remains ambiguous. Germline lookup yields CDR1 SGHTA and CDR2 FQGNSA. Trimming removed 1 base at V and 4 bases at J, with 8 bases between. This CDR3 is 14 amino acids long. CDR3 region: CASSLGPGYNEQFF. Written as DNA, the CDR3 is TGTGCCAGCAGCTTAGGTCCAGGATACAATGAGCAGTTCTTC.

This clonotype was counted between two and nine times. This chain uses TRBV6-1 with TRBJ2-7, with 10 bases lining up with TRBD1. V shed 8 bases and J 6 bases; nucleotides not matched to a gene: 10. CDR1 MNHNS and CDR2 SASEGT come from the germline V gene. This CDR3 is 14 amino acids long. The CDR3 DNA reads as TGTGCCAGCCGGTCTGGGACAGGGGTGGGCGAGCAGTACGTC. This sequence encodes CASRSGTGVGEQYV.

This clonotype appeared a few times. V is TRBV29-1 and J is TRBJ2-3; 9 bases are a match to TRBD2. V shed 6 bases, J shed 2 bases, and the junction held 9 bases outside the gene matches. The length of the CDR3 is 15 residues. Germline V lookup: CDR1 SQVTM, CDR2 ANQGSEA. In nucleotides, the CDR3 is TGCAGCGTCCTCTGGGCGGGGGGGGACACAGATACGCAGTATTTT. Residues: CSVLWAGGDTDTQYF.

There are many counts of this clonotype. The CDR3, as DNA: TGTGCCAGCAGTGTGGACAGGGATTGGTCACCCCTCCACTTT. This codes for CASSVDRDWSPLHF. This chain connects TRBV6-1 to TRBJ1-6; the match to TRBD1 covers 8 bases. The CDR3 is 14 amino acids. Germline V gene sequence: CDR1 MNHNS, CDR2 SASEGT. The V and J ends lost 4 bases and 10 bases, in that order; junction bases with no gene match: 6.

This clonotype was seen a few times. V gene TRBV11-2 combines with J gene TRBJ1-5; TRBD1 matches 8 bases. The CDR3 is 14 residues long. Per germline, CDR1 SGHAT and CDR2 FQNNGV. V lost 5 bases, J lost 7 bases, and 7 bases stayed unmatched. The chain's CDR3 is CASSPTGVGQPQHF. CDR3 sequence (DNA): TGTGCCAGCAGCCCGACAGGGGTTGGACAGCCCCAGCATTTT.

Only a few counts were recorded for this clonotype. The chain links TRBV20-1 to TRBJ1-1; weak D call: TRBD1 (5 bases). Trimming took 6 bases from V and 0 from J, leaving 17 bases between them. CDR3 length equals 15 residues. The germline V gene has CDR1 DFQATT and CDR2 SNEGSKA (reference sequence). CDR3 nucleotides: TGCAGTGCCCGGCCCCCGACAGTCATGAACACTGAAGCTTTCTTT. Translated, it gives CSARPPTVMNTEAFF.

This clonotype was seen repeatedly, ten times or more. The chain carries TRBV12-3 or TRBV12-4 and TRBJ1-3; 7 nucleotides line up with TRBD1. V shed 3 bases and J 6 bases; nucleotides not matched to a gene: 8. The CDR3 is 15 amino acids. The CDR3 loop reads CASSFGWDRENTIYF. For the CDR3, the DNA is TGTGCCAGCAGTTTTGGTTGGGACAGAGAAAACACCATATATTTT.

This clonotype came up many times. The V and J genes are TRBV7-2 and TRBJ2-3; a possible D gene is TRBD1 (5 bases). The germline V gene has CDR1 SGHTA and CDR2 FQGNSA. Trimming removed 1 base at V and 3 bases at J, with 8 bases between. There are 14 residues in the CDR3. The CDR3 region is CASSLDAGTDTQYF. The CDR3 DNA sequence: TGTGCCAGCAGCTTAGATGCAGGGACAGATACGCAGTATTTT.

This clonotype was counted between two and nine times. The rearrangement joins TRBV10-3 to TRBJ2-2, with 7 nucleotides matching TRBD1. V lost 4 bases, J lost 4 bases, and 12 bases stayed unmatched. The CDR3 contains 17 residues. The germline V gene has CDR1 ENHRY and CDR2 SYGVKD. The CDR3 DNA is TGTGCCATCAGTGCCCGACAGGGCGAGCCCTTCACCGGGGAGCTGTTTTTT. The encoded protein is CAISARQGEPFTGELFF.

The rearrangement links TRBV5-6 to TRBJ2-7, with D possibly TRBD1 on 6 matching bases. This CDR3 has 13 amino acids. Trimming left V 3 bases short and J 4 bases short, with 11 bases between. CDR1 SGHDT and CDR2 YYEEEE come from the germline V gene. Written as DNA, the CDR3 is TGTGCCAGCAGCTGGGGGACAAATTACGAGCAGTACTTC. Translated, it gives CASSWGTNYEQYF.

The chain joins TRBV3-1 to TRBJ2-1; D unclear. Germline V gene sequence: CDR1 LGHDT, CDR2 YNNKEL (reference sequence). CDR3 length equals 16 residues. Trimming stripped 3 bases from V and 4 bases from J, with 16 bases between. The CDR3 protein is CASSQGFGILYNEQFF. The CDR3 nucleotides read TGTGCCAGCAGCCAGGGATTCGGTATCCTATACAATGAGCAGTTCTTC.

V usage is TRBV7-2 and J usage is TRBJ2-7; 8 nucleotides agree with TRBD1. This CDR3 spans 14 amino acids. V lost 3 bases and J lost 5; bases outside the gene matches: 6. The V gene's germline CDR1 is SGHTA and CDR2 FQGNSA. In nucleotides, the CDR3 is TGTGCCAGCAGCTTCCGGGACAGGTCGGACGAGCAGTACTTC. It is translated as CASSFRDRSDEQYF. The full variable domain, its missing parts supplied by reference TRBV7-2 and TRBJ2-7, is GAGVSQSPSNKVTEKGKDVELRCDPISGHTALYWYRQSLGQGLEFLIYFQGNSAPDKSGLPSDRFSAERTGGSVSTLTIQRTQQEDSAVYLCASSFRDRSDEQYFGPGTRLTVT.

This clonotype has a handful of counts. This sequence joins TRBV4-2 and TRBJ2-3, with D possibly matching TRBD1 (6 bases). Trimming removed 2 bases from V and 4 bases from J, with 13 bases in between. The CDR3 is 15 residues long. Germline CDR1 and CDR2: LGHNA and YNFKEQ. For the CDR3, the DNA is TGTGCCAGCAGCCAAAATACAGGGAGCCCAGATACGCAGTATTTT. It encodes CASSQNTGSPDTQYF.

This clonotype appeared a few times. The chain couples TRBV25-1 to TRBJ2-1, with TRBD2 matching 7 bases. V lost 2 bases and J lost 6; bases outside the gene matches: 1. The CDR3 sequence is 13 residues long. CDR1 and CDR2 from the germline V gene are MGHDK and SYGVNS. CDR3 sequence: CASSELAANEQFF. The DNA for the CDR3 is TGTGCCAGCAGTGAACTAGCGGCCAATGAGCAGTTCTTC.

The chain joins TRBV24-1 to TRBJ2-1, with D possibly being TRBD2 (5 bases). V shed 8 bases and J shed 0 bases, with 7 bases lying between them. Germline V lookup: CDR1 KGHDR, CDR2 SFDVKD. The CDR3 consists of 13 residues. CDR3 DNA sequence: TGTGCCACCATGGGGAGCTCCTACAATGAGCAGTTCTTC. This gives the protein CATMGSSYNEQFF.

This clonotype was picked up a small number of times. This chain links TRBV20-1 with TRBJ2-7; no reliable D call. Between the trimmed V and J ends, which lost 0 bases and 0 bases, there was a span of 12 bases. CDR3 size: 15 residues. The germline V gene has CDR1 DFQATT and CDR2 SNEGSKA (reference sequence). The chain's CDR3 is CSARDSARSSYEQYF. For the CDR3, the DNA is TGCAGTGCTAGAGATTCAGCCAGGAGCTCCTACGAGCAGTACTTC.

This clonotype was found a few times. The chain uses TRBV20-1 and TRBJ2-5; 9 nucleotides match TRBD1. Germline-derived CDR1 and CDR2 are DFQATT and SNEGSKA (reference sequence). V lost 0 bases, J lost 5 bases, and 4 bases stayed unmatched. CDR3 length: 14 amino acids. The CDR3 nucleotides read TGCAGTGCTAGAGATTGGGGGACAGGGGAGACCCAGTACTTC. It translates to CSARDWGTGETQYF.

This clonotype was seen at least ten times. The gene calls are TRBV15 and TRBJ2-2, with TRBD2 as a possible D gene (6 bases). From germline, CDR1 is LNHNV and CDR2 YYDKDF (reference sequence). The V and J ends lost 5 bases and 2 bases respectively, with 15 bases between them. The CDR3 extends over 16 amino acids. CDR3 bases: TGTGCCACCAGCCCGCGCGGGATCCCAAACACCGGGGAGCTGTTTTTT. Its translation: CATSPRGIPNTGELFF.